The clone carrying this T cell receptor beta chain was detected ten times or more. Antigen: not known. Molecular barcoded adaptors covering alpha/delta and beta/gamma chains were used on roughly 400 ng RNA. TCRdb recomputed calls from the reads with MiXCR, one row per CDR3 protein. The sample holds 39,000 or so distinct CDR3 sequences, around 15% seen once. Germline CDR1 is SEHNR and CDR2 is FQNEAQ (reference sequence). Trimming left V 3 bases short and J 6 bases short, with 9 bases between. This CDR3 has 13 residues. These data originate in a study of read filtering for tumor transcriptome and immune sequencing. Study-wide context: DNase treatment preceded whole-transcriptome library preparation.

The study's findings and limits: RNA-seq captured clonotypes less deeply and reliably than IR-seq.

The chain has TRBV7-9 and TRBJ1-5; D is ambiguous. This clonotype originated in a donor aged 40 or over with multiple myeloma. Sequenced input: a population of CD138-negative cells sorted from bone marrow. In DNA form, the CDR3 reads TGTGCCAGCAGCTTGGGAGAGGGTCAGCCCCAGCATTTT. Translation: CASSLGEGQPQHF.